This T cell receptor (beta chain) emerged from a study of sequential checkpoint blockade in melanoma (dated by TCRdb to the late 2010s). Background for the entire study: Using 1:1 randomization, the trial assigned patients either to first-line nivolumab followed by ipilimumab (arm A) or to ipilimumab followed by nivolumab (arm B). Maintenance nivolumab came after each of the two trial sequences. The full study reports these points: Validation of the response-prediction model combining TCR metrics and mutation burden is needed in larger, independent patient cohorts.

The immunoSEQ Assay was used to immunosequence TCRbeta CDR3 regions from genomic DNA. Prior to high-throughput sequencing, genomic DNA was amplified by bias-controlled multiplex PCR. In the authors' own workflow: To quantify the absolute abundance of each unique TCRbeta CDR3 region, the sequences were collapsed and filtered. Clonality was defined as 1 minus Pielou's evenness and was calculated using productive rearrangements only. Clones with significantly greater frequencies in on-treatment versus baseline samples were identified using a previously published method. The source is immuneACCESS, and TCRdb retained only in-frame sequences with V and J called. Part of the clones is not carried over; for the studies checked, unresolved V genes explain less than half of this, and the remainder is unexplained. V and J calls and clone size are as listed in that table; D and trimming were resolved from the DNA. The sample table records tens of thousands of clones; roughly 70% of these occur just once. Clones ranked in the top ten supply roughly a fifth of the sample.

In the paper's terms, the treatment or condition label means: randomized to nivolumab then ipilimumab (arm A) or the reverse (arm B). None of the patients in the trial had previously been given DNA-damaging chemotherapy. On a FACS Aria II flow cytometer, live CD3+CD8+ cells that were negative for CD19 and CD56 were sorted from thawed PBMCs. Samples were obtained from patients with melanoma enrolled in CheckMate 064, a randomized, open-label phase II trial of sequential checkpoint blockade. Leukapheresis was used to collect peripheral blood mononuclear cells, which were then purified with Ficoll-Paque and frozen in human serum with roughly 10% DMSO. Right after sorting, the blood CD3+CD8+ cells were verified to be >95% pure, and DNA extraction followed. Comment on this clone: The antigen it recognizes is unknown. No base qualities exist here, and no much larger clone lies one base off it.

CDR1 LNHNV and CDR2 YYDKDF were looked up in the germline V gene (reference sequence). Including cysteine and phenylalanine, the CDR3 has 13 amino acids. Only CDR3 DNA is held: 39 bases, read in frame from base 1. V is pared back by 1 base and J by 7 bases, with 7 bases lying between the germline termini. The sample consisted of CD8+ T cells sorted from blood (inferred from file names), taken from a patient given nivolumab and ipilimumab in sequence. The rearrangement combines TRBV15 with TRBJ1-4, with no confidently assigned D gene. This TCR came from a human donor with melanoma. The DNA sequence is as follows: TGTGCCACCAGCAGAGTGCGTCTTGAAAAACTGTTTTTT. Translated, this is CATSRVRLEKLFF.